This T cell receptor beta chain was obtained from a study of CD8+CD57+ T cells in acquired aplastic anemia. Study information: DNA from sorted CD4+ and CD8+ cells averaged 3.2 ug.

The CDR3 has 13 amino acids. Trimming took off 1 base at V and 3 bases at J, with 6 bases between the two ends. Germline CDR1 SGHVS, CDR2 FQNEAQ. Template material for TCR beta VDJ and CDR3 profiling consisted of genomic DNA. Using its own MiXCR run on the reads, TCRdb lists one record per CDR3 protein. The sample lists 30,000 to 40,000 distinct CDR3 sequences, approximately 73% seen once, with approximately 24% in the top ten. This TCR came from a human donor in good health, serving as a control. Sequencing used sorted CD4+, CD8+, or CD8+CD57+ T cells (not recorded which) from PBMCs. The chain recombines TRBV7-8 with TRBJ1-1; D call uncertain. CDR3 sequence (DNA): TGTGCCAGCAGCTTAGTATGGGACACTGAAGCTTTCTTT. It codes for CASSLVWDTEAFF.